Below, 6 T cell receptor beta chains from the same sample are listed, as sequenced in a study of shared clonotypes between healthy human individuals (dated by TCRdb to about 2020). Preparation of the library involved the immunoSEQ multiplex PCR assay. What TCRdb holds here is the immuneACCESS table cut down to in-frame rearrangements. Part of the clones is not present; checked against another copy, under half of the missing clones reflect an unresolved V gene, and the others are unexplained. The sample includes 450,000 to 600,000 clones, with 79% observed a single time. Together, the top ten hold 9.5% to 15% of the sample. Sequencing was carried out using PBMCs. The receptors were gathered from a woman in her thirties or forties in good health. Some clones in this sample may be carry-over from other donors' samples.

The V gene is TRBV28, the J gene TRBJ2-7, with 7 nucleotides matching TRBD2. The ends lost 6 bases at V and 2 bases at J; junction bases unmatched: 7. Germline V gives CDR1 MDHEN, CDR2 SYDVKM. This CDR3 has 14 residues. The CDR3 reads CASRGGTTPYEQYF. Here the CDR3 DNA reads TGTGCCAGCAGGGGAGGGACCACTCCCTACGAGCAGTACTTC. Full variable domain (missing parts from reference TRBV28 and TRBJ2-7): DVKVTQSSRYLVKRTGEKVFLECVQDMDHENMFWYRQDPGLGLRLIYFSYDVKMKEKGDIPEGYSVSREKKERFSLILESASTNQTSMYLCASRGGTTPYEQYFGPGTRLTVT.

This sequence joins TRBV9 and TRBJ2-5, with D possibly being TRBD2 (6 bases). The germline CDR1 and CDR2 sequences are SGDLS and YYNGEE. The V end was cut by 3 bases, the J end by 4 bases, with 19 bases between. The CDR3 has 16 residues. CDR3 coding DNA: TGTGCCAGCAGCGGCACGGGACTCGTAAGTTCAGAGACCCAGTACTTC. Translation gives CASSGTGLVSSETQYF.

This clone was recorded at least ten times. This chain links TRBV6-1 with TRBJ2-2; D might be TRBD2 (6 bases). V lost 6 bases, J lost 5 bases, and 13 bases lay in between. CDR1 MNHNS and CDR2 SASEGT come from the germline V gene. CDR3 size: 14 residues. DNA of the CDR3: TGTGCCAGCAGCCCGGAGGCGGGAACCGGGGAGCTGTTTTTT. Its translation is CASSPEAGTGELFF.

A remark on this clone: The germline gene is not matched at one end of the junction; a read error may be the cause. The chain joins TRBV4-2 to TRBJ2-3; 13 positions agree with TRBD2. The CDR3 is made up of 18 amino acids. Germline CDR1 is LGHNA and CDR2 is YNFKEQ. CDR3 in DNA: TGTGCCAGCAGTCAAGTTGGGACTAGCGGGATTTTTACAGATACGCAGTATTTT. Protein sequence: CASSQVGTSGIFTDTQYF.

The chain recombines TRBV28 with TRBJ1-3; 7 nucleotides match TRBD1. Germline CDR1 and CDR2: MDHEN and SYDVKM. The CDR3 extends over 16 amino acids. V gave up 4 bases and J gave up 0 bases; unmatched junction bases: 6. Here the CDR3 DNA reads TGTGCCAGCAGTTCCGTCCGGACAGGCTCTGGAAACACCATATATTTT. It is translated as CASSSVRTGSGNTIYF. Supplemented by reference TRBV28 and TRBJ1-3, the full variable domain reads DVKVTQSSRYLVKRTGEKVFLECVQDMDHENMFWYRQDPGLGLRLIYFSYDVKMKEKGDIPEGYSVSREKKERFSLILESASTNQTSMYLCASSSVRTGSGNTIYFGEGSWLTVV.

This chain joins TRBV25-1 and TRBJ2-1; 13 bases match TRBD2. Germline CDR1 is MGHDK and CDR2 is SYGVNS. The CDR3 totals 17 residues. Trimming at V came to 4 bases and at J to 1 base, leaving 4 bases not matched to a gene. The CDR3 DNA is TGTGCCAGCAGTGGGACTAGCGGGAGCCAATCCTACAATGAGCAGTTCTTC. Its translation is CASSGTSGSQSYNEQFF.